This paragraph covers one TCR beta chain sequence. Its antigen is still unknown. No base qualities exist here, and no much larger clone lies one base off it. Sequencing was performed on an Illumina NovaSeq 6000. TCR cDNA was synthesized by 5'RACE template switching, through which a universal primer site and unique molecular identifiers were introduced. cDNA synthesis was primed from both the TCR alpha and TCR beta constant segments. Library amplification used two PCR steps, and the second PCR step added sample barcodes and sequencing adapters. Sequencing of libraries was performed on Illumina HiSeq 2500 (2x100 bp) or NovaSeq (2x150 bp). The original methods were these. Reads were demultiplexed and collapsed into UMI consensus sequences with MIGEC, and V(D)J alignment was performed with MiXCR. Vaccine-responding clonotypes were defined with edgeR using replicate PBMC samples, requiring FDR below 0.01 and a log2 fold change above 5 up to day 15. Each bulk clonotype was labeled CD4 or CD8 based on which sequenced repertoire, CD4 or CD8, contained the clonotype at higher abundance. TCRdb applied fastp at Q25 and MiXCR to the public reads, then kept only in-frame beta chains. For every CDR3 protein sequence, its rows merge into one entry that carries the most common genes and DNA. The V and J calls, along with clone size, are taken from TCRdb and not from the paper's own processing. For this sample the table gives 300,000 or so distinct CDR3 sequences, of which 3% to 4.5% were detected only once. The ten largest clones take up 20% to 25% of the sample.

Spanning cysteine to phenylalanine, the CDR3 consists of 15 amino acids. Of the read, only the CDR3 DNA is kept; its 45 bases are in frame from base 1. For CDR1 and CDR2, the germline V gene (reference sequence) lists SEHNR and FQNEAQ. The V and J ends are trimmed by 4 bases and 10 bases, leaving 22 bases between them. The data are from a study of T cells after yellow fever vaccination (dated by TCRdb to about 2019). Concerning the study at large: Libraries from fractions with low cell numbers were prepared with the SMART-Seq v4 Ultra Low Input RNA kit. Bulk TCR alpha and beta repertoires were sequenced longitudinally to track T-cell clones before and after primary and booster YFV17D yellow fever vaccination. Two healthy male donors made up the cohort, one aged 18 to 29 years and the other aged 30 to 40 years. Blood was collected at multiple timepoints before and after primary and secondary immunization, and bulk PBMC replicates and cell subsets were isolated. Broader findings and caveats from the paper: The secondary T-cell response was found to be weaker but faster than the primary response, with a peak reached on day 5 rather than on day 15. A small share of clonotypes was detected in both CD4 and CD8 compartments, with the overlap likely arising from convergent recombination. Computational filtering was required because FACS-sorted repertoires could contain abundant contaminating clonotypes from the bulk population. After the booster, most clones that had expanded after primary vaccination were detected again (around 97% of CD4 and about 88% of CD8), suggesting broad maintenance of memory. Because only a couple of donors were included in the study, the extent to which the findings can be generalized is limited.

The treatment or condition label, as the study defines it: live attenuated yellow fever vaccine strain. At each blood-draw timepoint, two biological replicates of bulk PBMCs were obtained. A standard Ficoll-Paque protocol was used to isolate PBMCs from peripheral blood. TriZol was used to extract RNA from bulk PBMCs, from CD4 and CD8 fractions, and from dextramer-positive and dextramer-negative fractions. The V gene is TRBV7-9 and the J gene is TRBJ2-5; the D gene is perhaps TRBD2, on 6 matching bases. The sequencing here drew on PBMCs, taken 5 days after the yellow fever booster vaccination. The clonotype was recovered from a young man who received the YFV17D yellow fever vaccine. The base sequence is TGTGCCAGCAGCTCCGCGGGACTCCCAGAAGGGGTCCAGTACTTC. This encodes CASSSAGLPEGVQYF.